This T cell receptor beta chain was found in a study of cytomegalovirus exposure and HLA in healthy donors. Study findings and constraints: According to an earlier analysis, most TCR beta V segments yielded productive rearrangements about 87% or about 30% of the time. Association of roughly 17,000 TCR beta sequences with HLA alleles was found at 0.05 false discovery rate in a later analysis. When a later analysis compared HLA-associated TCR beta chains with equally common others, the HLA-associated chains turned out to be more clonally expanded and to have lower generation probabilities.

This clone was detected a few times. Its antigen is unknown. The PCR had 60 Vbeta and 13 Jbeta primers. TCRdb's table, derived via immunoSEQ multiplex PCR, lists solely in-frame clones and lacks some. The repertoire holds 150,000 to 200,000 clones, approximately 67% seen once, with roughly 4% in the top ten. Trimming took 5 bases from V and 1 from J, leaving 15 bases between them. The CDR3 is 15 amino acids. Per the germline V gene, CDR1 is SGHVS and CDR2 is FQNEAQ. The genes are TRBV7-8 and TRBJ2-7; D unclear. What was sequenced was PBMCs. This clonotype was sampled from a woman aged 18-29 years in good health and CMV-seropositive. The CDR3 DNA follows: TGTGCCAGCAGCCTATACGCAGGCCAATCCTACGAGCAGTACTTC. Translating it yields CASSLYAGQSYEQYF.